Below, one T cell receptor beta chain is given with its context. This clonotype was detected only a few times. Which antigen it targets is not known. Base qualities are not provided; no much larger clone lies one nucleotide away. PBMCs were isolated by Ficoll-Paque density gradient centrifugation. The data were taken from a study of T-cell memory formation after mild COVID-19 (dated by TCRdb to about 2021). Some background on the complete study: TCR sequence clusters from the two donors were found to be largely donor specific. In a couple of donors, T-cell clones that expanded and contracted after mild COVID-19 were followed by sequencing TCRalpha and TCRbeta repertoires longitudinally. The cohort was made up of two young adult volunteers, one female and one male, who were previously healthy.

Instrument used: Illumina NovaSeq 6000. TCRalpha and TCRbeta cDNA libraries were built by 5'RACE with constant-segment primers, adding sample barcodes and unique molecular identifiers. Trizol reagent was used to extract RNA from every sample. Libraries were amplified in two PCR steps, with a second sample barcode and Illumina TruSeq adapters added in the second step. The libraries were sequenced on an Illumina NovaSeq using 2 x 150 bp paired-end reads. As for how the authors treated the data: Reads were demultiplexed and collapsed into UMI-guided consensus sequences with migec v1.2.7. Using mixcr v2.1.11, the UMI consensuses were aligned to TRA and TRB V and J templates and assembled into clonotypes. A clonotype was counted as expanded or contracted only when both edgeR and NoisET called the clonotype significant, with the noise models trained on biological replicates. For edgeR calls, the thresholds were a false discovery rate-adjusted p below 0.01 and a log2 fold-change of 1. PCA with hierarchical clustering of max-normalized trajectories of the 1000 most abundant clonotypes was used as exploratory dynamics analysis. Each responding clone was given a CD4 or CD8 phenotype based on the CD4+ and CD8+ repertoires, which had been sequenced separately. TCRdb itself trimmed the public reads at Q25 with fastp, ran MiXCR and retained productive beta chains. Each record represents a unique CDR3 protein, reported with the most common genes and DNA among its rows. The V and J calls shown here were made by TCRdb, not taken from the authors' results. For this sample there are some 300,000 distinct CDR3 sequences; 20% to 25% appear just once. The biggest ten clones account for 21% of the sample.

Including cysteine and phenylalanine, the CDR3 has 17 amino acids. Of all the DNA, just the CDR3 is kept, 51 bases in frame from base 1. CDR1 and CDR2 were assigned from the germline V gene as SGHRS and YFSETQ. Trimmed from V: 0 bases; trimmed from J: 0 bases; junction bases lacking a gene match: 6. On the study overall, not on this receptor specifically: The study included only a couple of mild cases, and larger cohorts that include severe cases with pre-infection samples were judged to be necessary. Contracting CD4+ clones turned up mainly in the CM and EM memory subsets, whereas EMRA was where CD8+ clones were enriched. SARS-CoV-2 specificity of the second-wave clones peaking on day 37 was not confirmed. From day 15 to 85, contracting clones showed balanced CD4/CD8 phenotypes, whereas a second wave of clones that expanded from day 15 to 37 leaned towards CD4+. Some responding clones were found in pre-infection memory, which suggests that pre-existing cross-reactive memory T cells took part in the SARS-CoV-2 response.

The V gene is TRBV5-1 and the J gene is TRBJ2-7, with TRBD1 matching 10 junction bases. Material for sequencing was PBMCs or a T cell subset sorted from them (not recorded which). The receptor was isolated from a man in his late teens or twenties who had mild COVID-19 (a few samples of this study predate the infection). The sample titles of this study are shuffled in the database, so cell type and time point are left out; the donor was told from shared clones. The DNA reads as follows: TGCGCCAGCAGCTTGGGGGACAGGGGCCCCGCCTCCTACGAGCAGTACTTC. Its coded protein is CASSLGDRGPASYEQYF.